The present entry profiles one TCR beta chain with its context. This clonotype was observed many times. Its antigen is currently not known. No much larger clone exists at a distance of one base, and base qualities are not known. The CDR3 contains 14 residues, cysteine and phenylalanine counted. Just the 42-base CDR3 DNA is kept, in frame starting at base 1. Between the V and J ends, shortened by 1 base and 0 bases respectively, the junction contains 7 bases. For CDR1 and CDR2, the germline V gene (reference sequence) lists GTSNPN and SVGIG. Library method: RACE. Data came from a NextSeq 500. During library preparation, unique molecular identifiers were attached to individual cDNA molecules so that TCRs could be counted quantitatively and reproducibly. For every blood RNA sample, sequencing covered both the TCR alpha and TCR beta chains. Turning to the authors' computational methods: The median number of TCRs per sample was over 85,000, ranging from 23,224 to 690,600. The Decombinator software suite was used to annotate V, J and CDR3 in the TCR reads. To make PS versus PT1 abundance plots, every sample was subsampled to the same number of TCRs (28,000). Expanded TCRs were defined as absent before sensitization and observed at least eight times at the 2-week time point. TCRdb applied fastp at Q25 and MiXCR to the public reads, then kept only in-frame beta chains. Every CDR3 protein is listed once, alongside the most common genes and DNA of its rows. TCRdb, not the original authors, processed these V and J calls. Here the sample has some 84,000 distinct CDR3 sequences; 8.5% to 12% occur a single time. Together, the top ten hold approximately 5% of the sample.

The meaning of the sample's time point label: patch test 2, 6 weeks after DPC sensitization. The treatment or condition label, read with the paper, signifies: therapeutic diphenylcyclopropenone sensitization with weekly scalp DPC. At every patch-test visit, the blood draw took place before the patch test was put on. Patients were considered eligible if aged 18 to 70, diagnosed with alopecia and deemed suitable for DPC therapy, and patients were excluded if pregnant. Total RNA was extracted from unfractionated whole blood that had been collected in Tempus Blood RNA tubes. These data originate in a study of human T cells and chemical hapten exposure (dated by TCRdb to 2020 to 2022). Study-wide context: For sensitization, 2% DPC in acetone was applied to a roughly 2 cm by roughly 2 cm area of upper inner arm skin. Throughout the study period of 20 to 25 weeks, patients also received therapeutic DPC doses to the scalp every week. Patch testing on the upper back used Finn chambers containing 0.01% DPC, with scoring done after 6 days according to International Contact Dermatitis Research Group standards. Alopecia areata with under or over 50% scalp involvement, alopecia totalis and alopecia universalis were represented in the patient cohort, which was mostly female. Libraries were pooled for sequencing, and per-sample TCR yields varied mainly because of small differences in library volumes within the pool. This study followed changes in the peripheral blood TCR repertoire in vivo during primary and secondary sensitization of alopecia patients to the hapten diphenylcyclopropenone (DPC). Blood was sampled from patients pre-sensitization (week 0) and at 2, 6 and about 24 weeks after DPC sensitization. Under 30 alopecia patients gave blood for TCR sequencing at one to four time points (pre-sensitization, 2, 6 and 24 weeks).

What the work shows at the level of the full study, not this receptor alone: Compared with pre-sensitization or healthy control sets, expanded TCRs formed significantly more large CDR3 similarity clusters, which is consistent with antigen-driven responses. No change with DPC sensitization was found in the number of TCRs above 1 in 1000 frequency, and no evidence of global repertoire structure alterations was found. Repeated subsampling changed both the strength of the expansion versus patch-test correlation and the threshold at which that correlation became significant. A positive correlation was found between the number of PT1 expanded TCRs and patch test score, with significance reached at thresholds 8, 16 and 32 but not 4. Alopecia, a presumed autoimmune disease, was present in all patients, so the immune response of the patients might differ from that of healthy individuals.

The specimen comprised whole blood, sampled in connection with sensitization to the hapten diphenylcyclopropenone (DPC). This receptor was taken from a woman in her forties or fifties with alopecia areata. Some clones in this sample may be carry-over from other donors' samples. The rearrangement joined TRBV30 to TRBJ1-5, with no confident D gene call. The CDR3 region: CAWSGMVSNQPQHF. The DNA sequence is given as TGTGCCTGGAGTGGTATGGTTAGCAATCAGCCCCAGCATTTT.